A selection of T cell receptor beta chains follows, all from one sample in a study of cytomegalovirus exposure and HLA in healthy donors. Generated by immunoSEQ multiplex PCR, the TCRdb table keeps only in-frame clones and is missing some. The sample shows a few hundred thousand clones, roughly 89% of them seen only once. Sequencing was carried out using PBMCs. The source of these receptors is a woman in her late teens or twenties in good health and CMV-seronegative. CDR3s include the opening cysteine and the closing phenylalanine or tryptophan. Each record gives: V gene, J gene, D gene, clone size, CDR3 protein, CDR3 DNA. D genes are given only for firm matches. Only part of the rows carry a size: once, few, many, or a class if the clone is expanded.

TRBV28	TRBJ1-5	NA	NA	CASSGLEGPQHF	TGTGCCAGTTCGGGTCTCGAGGGGCCCCAGCATTTT
TRBV28	TRBJ2-3	NA	NA	CASPPPDSEGTDTQYF	TGTGCTAGCCCCCCCCCGGACTCGGAGGGCACAGATACGCAGTATTTT
TRBV4-1	TRBJ1-1	NA	NA	CASGRQGGTEAFF	TGCGCCAGCGGCCGGCAGGGCGGCACTGAAGCTTTCTTT
TRBV18	TRBJ2-1	NA	NA	CASSPAEPGEQFF	TGTGCCAGCTCACCCGCAGAGCCGGGTGAGCAGTTCTTC
TRBV6-1	TRBJ1-4	NA	NA	CASSEPGHGDGKLFF	TGTGCCAGCAGTGAACCGGGACATGGAGACGGAAAACTGTTTTTT
TRBV18	TRBJ2-5	TRBD2	NA	CASSPSGGRETQYF	TGTGCCAGCTCACCTAGCGGGGGACGGGAGACCCAGTACTTC
TRBV7-2	TRBJ1-2	NA	few	CASSLESGGMGGYTF	TGTGCCAGCAGCTTAGAGTCTGGCGGGATGGGTGGCTACACCTTC
TRBV5-1	TRBJ1-2	TRBD1	few	CASSFGTEGGYTF	TGCGCCAGCAGCTTTGGGACAGAGGGTGGCTACACCTTC
TRBV30	TRBJ2-7	TRBD1	NA	CAWRYTGTGTYEQYF	TGTGCCTGGAGATATACCGGGACAGGGACATACGAGCAGTACTTC
TRBV27	TRBJ2-3	NA	once	CASSLLAGPTGTDTQYF	TGTGCCAGCAGTTTATTGGCGGGGCCAACCGGCACAGATACGCAGTATTTT
TRBV28	TRBJ1-3	NA	once	CASIYGNTIYF	TGTGCCAGCATCTATGGAAACACCATATATTTT
TRBV4-3	TRBJ2-2	TRBD1	NA	CASSQDLRRQGVGELFF	TGCGCCAGCAGCCAAGATCTTAGGAGACAGGGGGTCGGGGAGCTGTTTTTT
TRBV4-2	TRBJ2-7	NA	NA	CASSQVLRPSSYEQYF	TGTGCCAGCAGCCAAGTACTGAGGCCGAGCTCCTACGAGCAGTACTTC
TRBV27	TRBJ1-5	NA	NA	CASNLHPPTVNQPQHF	TGTGCCAGCAACCTCCACCCCCCGACAGTAAATCAGCCCCAGCATTTT
TRBV27	TRBJ1-3	TRBD1	NA	CASSLDRGDTIYF	TGTGCCAGCAGTCTAGACAGGGGGGACACCATATATTTT
TRBV7-6	TRBJ1-1	NA	NA	CASSLTLTGTTEAFF	TGTGCCAGCAGCTTAACCCTCACAGGGACCACTGAAGCTTTCTTT
TRBV28	TRBJ1-2	TRBD1	NA	CASTQGTGNYGYTF	TGTGCCAGCACTCAAGGGACAGGAAACTATGGCTACACCTTC
TRBV6-5	TRBJ1-2	NA	NA	CASSYSGRGGYGYTF	TGTGCCAGCAGTTACTCGGGCAGGGGCGGATATGGCTACACCTTC
TRBV29-1	TRBJ2-7	TRBD1	NA	CSVQDRAHTYEQYF	TGCAGCGTCCAGGACAGGGCACATACCTACGAGCAGTACTTC
TRBV30	TRBJ2-2	TRBD2	NA	CARRAGGTGELFF	TGTGCGAGAAGAGCGGGGGGCACCGGGGAGCTGTTTTTT
TRBV5-6	TRBJ2-7	TRBD2	once	CASSLGLAGEISSYEQYF	TGTGCCAGCAGCTTAGGACTAGCGGGGGAGATTAGCTCCTACGAGCAGTACTTC
TRBV7-2	TRBJ2-7	TRBD1	few	CASSLPTGRWEQYF	TGTGCCAGCAGCCTACCGACAGGGCGCTGGGAGCAGTACTTC
TRBV27	TRBJ2-1	TRBD1	once	CASSFTGALNEQFF	TGTGCCAGCAGTTTTACAGGGGCCCTCAATGAGCAGTTCTTC
TRBV7-7	TRBJ1-4	NA	NA	CASSPDGGAKLFF	TGTGCCAGCAGCCCGGACGGGGGGGCAAAACTGTTTTTT
TRBV29-1	TRBJ2-5	TRBD2	once	CSVEVRTSGAGAQYF	TGCAGCGTTGAAGTTAGGACTAGCGGTGCTGGGGCCCAGTACTTC
TRBV5-5	TRBJ2-3	NA	NA	CASSLLQVSTDTQYF	TGTGCCAGCAGCTTGTTGCAGGTCAGCACAGATACGCAGTATTTT
TRBV7-8	TRBJ2-1	TRBD2	NA	CASSLAPRRGRDEQFF	TGTGCCAGCAGCTTAGCGCCGAGGCGGGGGAGGGATGAGCAGTTCTTC
TRBV27	TRBJ2-2	TRBD2	NA	CASSVAGPNTGELFF	TGTGCCAGCAGCGTAGCGGGGCCGAACACCGGGGAGCTGTTTTTT
TRBV28	TRBJ1-2	TRBD1	NA	CASSNPTGDIYGYTF	TGTGCCAGCAGTAACCCCACAGGGGACATCTATGGCTACACCTTC
TRBV9	TRBJ2-7	NA	NA	CASSVESSSSYEQYF	TGTGCCAGCAGCGTAGAGTCCTCTAGCTCCTACGAGCAGTACTTC
TRBV27	TRBJ2-2	NA	NA	CASIGQGNTGELFF	TGTGCCAGCATAGGGCAGGGAAATACCGGGGAGCTGTTTTTT
TRBV5-6	TRBJ2-1	NA	NA	CASSSRNEQFF	TGTGCCAGCAGCTCCCGTAATGAGCAGTTCTTC
TRBV6-1	TRBJ1-4	NA	NA	CASSFDSSLNEKLFF	TGTGCCAGCAGTTTTGACAGCTCTTTGAATGAAAAACTGTTTTTT
TRBV4-1	TRBJ1-4	NA	NA	CASSQGRGGTNEKLFF	TGCGCCAGCAGCCAAGGAAGGGGCGGAACTAATGAAAAACTGTTTTTT
TRBV7-2	TRBJ2-7	TRBD1	few	CASSTRGQDDSYEQYF	TGTGCCAGCAGCACGCGGGGACAGGATGACTCCTACGAGCAGTACTTC
TRBV28	TRBJ1-2	TRBD1	NA	CASSLPGTGSVGYTF	TGTGCCAGCAGTTTACCCGGGACAGGGTCGGTTGGCTACACCTTC
TRBV6-5	TRBJ1-5	TRBD1	NA	CASSSRQGANQPQHF	TGTGCCAGCAGTTCCCGACAGGGGGCGAATCAGCCCCAGCATTTT
TRBV6-5	TRBJ1-1	NA	NA	CASSYFSVTNTEAFF	TGTGCCAGCAGTTACTTCAGCGTAACGAACACTGAAGCTTTCTTT
TRBV5-4	TRBJ2-3	TRBD2	NA	CASSPGLAGTDTQYF	TGTGCCAGCAGCCCCGGACTAGCGGGGACAGATACGCAGTATTTT
TRBV5-1	TRBJ2-4	TRBD2	NA	CASSLVSGLATKNIQYF	TGCGCCAGCAGCTTGGTGTCGGGACTAGCGACCAAAAACATTCAGTACTTC
TRBV7-9	TRBJ2-3	TRBD1	NA	CASSLDRDQRQDTQYF	TGTGCCAGCAGCCTCGACAGGGATCAAAGACAAGATACGCAGTATTTT
TRBV2	TRBJ2-7	TRBD2	many	CASRYPGTSSFDEQYF	TGTGCCAGCAGGTATCCAGGGACTAGTAGTTTTGACGAGCAGTACTTC
TRBV28	TRBJ1-1	TRBD1	NA	CASNSQGKTEAFF	TGTGCCAGCAACTCACAGGGGAAGACTGAAGCTTTCTTT
TRBV6-5	TRBJ2-1	TRBD1	NA	CASSRGQGAYNEQFF	TGTGCCAGCAGCCGGGGACAGGGGGCATACAATGAGCAGTTCTTC
TRBV6-4	TRBJ2-3	TRBD2	once	CASSTSGATDTQYF	TGTGCCAGCAGTACTAGCGGGGCCACAGATACGCAGTATTTT
TRBV11-3	TRBJ2-1	NA	NA	CASSLGQGIGEQFF	TGTGCCAGCAGCTTAGGGCAGGGGATAGGTGAGCAGTTCTTC
TRBV7-9	TRBJ1-5	NA	NA	CASSSTDTFNQPQHF	TGTGCCAGCAGCTCCACGGACACGTTCAATCAGCCCCAGCATTTT
TRBV5-4	TRBJ1-1	TRBD1	NA	CASSPTGDTEAFF	TGTGCCAGCAGCCCTACAGGGGACACTGAAGCTTTCTTT
TRBV28	TRBJ1-6	NA	NA	CASSTSSYNSPLHF	TGTGCCAGCAGTACGAGCTCCTATAATTCACCCCTCCACTTT
TRBV7-8	TRBJ1-1	NA	NA	CASSLVPGGDTEAFF	TGTGCCAGCAGCTTAGTGCCGGGAGGGGACACTGAAGCTTTCTTT
TRBV5-4	TRBJ2-5	NA	NA	CASSFGETQYF	TGTGCCAGCAGCTTCGGGGAGACCCAGTACTTC
TRBV10-2	TRBJ2-3	TRBD2	NA	CASSERSGGAFEPQYF	TGCGCCAGCAGTGAACGGAGCGGGGGGGCCTTTGAACCGCAGTATTTT
TRBV27	TRBJ2-3	NA	NA	CASSTSWLDTQYF	TGTGCCAGCAGTACAAGTTGGCTAGATACGCAGTATTTT
TRBV18	TRBJ1-5	NA	NA	CASSPGGGYQPQHF	TGTGCCAGCTCACCCGGTGGCGGGTATCAGCCCCAGCATTTT
TRBV5-1	TRBJ2-6	NA	NA	CASSFDSSGANVLTF	TGCGCCAGCAGCTTCGACAGCTCTGGGGCCAACGTCCTGACTTTC
TRBV7-9	TRBJ2-3	NA	NA	CASSLAIGDEDTQYF	TGTGCCAGCAGCTTAGCGATAGGGGATGAAGATACGCAGTATTTT
TRBV7-2	TRBJ2-1	NA	NA	CASSLTGEQFF	TGTGCCAGCAGCTTAACGGGTGAGCAGTTCTTC
TRBV5-4	TRBJ1-6	NA	once	CASSFFPINSPLHF	TGTGCCAGCAGCTTTTTTCCCATCAATTCACCCCTCCACTTT
TRBV14	TRBJ1-1	NA	NA	CASSQAEGAYTEAFF	TGTGCCAGCAGCCAAGCGGAGGGCGCCTACACTGAAGCTTTCTTT